This TCR beta chain was retrieved from a study of PD-L1 blockade in urothelial cancer. General study results and limits: A pretreatment blood TCR clonality that fell below the median predicted better progression-free and overall survival.

A remark on this clone: Its target is unknown.

Clones were sequenced by immunoSEQ multiplex PCR, and TCRdb holds only the in-frame ones, with some missing. The sample lists under 40,000 clones; 90% were seen once. Germline values: CDR1 SGHTA, CDR2 FQGNSA. The V segment lost 1 base and the J segment 4 bases; nucleotides outside the gene matches: 9. The CDR3 has 18 amino acids. The receptor comes from a man between 65 and 85 years old with urothelial cancer. The chain links TRBV7-2 to TRBJ2-1; 11 nucleotides line up with TRBD2. The starting material was PBMCs, obtained around atezolizumab (anti-PD-L1) treatment. Written as DNA, the CDR3 is TGTGCCAGCAGCTTAGGATTCGATAGCGGGAGGGCATACAATGAGCAGTTCTTC. Translation gives CASSLGFDSGRAYNEQFF.